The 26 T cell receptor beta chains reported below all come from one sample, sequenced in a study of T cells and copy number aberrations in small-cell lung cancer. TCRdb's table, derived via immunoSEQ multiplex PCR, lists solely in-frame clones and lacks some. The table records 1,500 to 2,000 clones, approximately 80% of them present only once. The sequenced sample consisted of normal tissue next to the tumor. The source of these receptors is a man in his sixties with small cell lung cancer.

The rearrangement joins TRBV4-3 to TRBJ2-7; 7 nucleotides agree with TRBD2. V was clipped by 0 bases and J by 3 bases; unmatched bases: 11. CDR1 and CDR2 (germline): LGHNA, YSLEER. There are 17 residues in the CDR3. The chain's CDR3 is CASSQDGAGAPYYEQYF. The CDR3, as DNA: TGCGCCAGCAGCCAAGATGGCGCGGGAGCCCCCTACTACGAGCAGTACTTC.

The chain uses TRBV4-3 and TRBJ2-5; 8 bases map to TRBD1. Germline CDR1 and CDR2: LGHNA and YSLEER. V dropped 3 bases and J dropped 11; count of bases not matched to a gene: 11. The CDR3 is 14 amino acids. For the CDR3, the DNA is TGCGCCAGCAGCCATTCCAACAGGGGGAAGGAGCAGTACTTC. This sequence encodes CASSHSNRGKEQYF.

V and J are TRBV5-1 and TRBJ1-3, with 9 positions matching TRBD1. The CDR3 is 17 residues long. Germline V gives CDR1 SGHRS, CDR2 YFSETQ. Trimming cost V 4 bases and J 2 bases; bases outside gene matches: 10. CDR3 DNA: TGCGCCAGCAGCCCCGGGACAGGGTTAGCCCCTGGAAACACCATATATTTT. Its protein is CASSPGTGLAPGNTIYF.

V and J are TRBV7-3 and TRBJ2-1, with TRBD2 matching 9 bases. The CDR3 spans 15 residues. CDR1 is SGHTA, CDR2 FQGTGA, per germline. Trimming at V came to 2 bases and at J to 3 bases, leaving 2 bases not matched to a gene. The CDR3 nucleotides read TGTGCCAGCAGCTTATCTAGCGGGGACTACAATGAGCAGTTCTTC. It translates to CASSLSSGDYNEQFF.

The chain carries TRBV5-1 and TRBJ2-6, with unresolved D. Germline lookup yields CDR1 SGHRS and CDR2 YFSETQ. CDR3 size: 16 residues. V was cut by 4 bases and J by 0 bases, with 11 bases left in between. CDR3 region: CASSNYRHSGANVLTF. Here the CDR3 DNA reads TGCGCCAGCAGCAATTACAGACACTCTGGGGCCAACGTCCTGACTTTC. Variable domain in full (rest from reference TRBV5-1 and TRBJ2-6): KAGVTQTPRYLIKTRGQQVTLSCSPISGHRSVSWYQQTPGQGLQFLFEYFSETQRNKGNFPGRFSGRQFSNSRSEMNVSTLELGDSALYLCASSNYRHSGANVLTFGAGSRLTVL.

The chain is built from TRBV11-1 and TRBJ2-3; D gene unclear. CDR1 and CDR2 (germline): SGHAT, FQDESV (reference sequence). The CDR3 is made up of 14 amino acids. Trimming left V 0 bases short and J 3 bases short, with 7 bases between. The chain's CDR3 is CASSLATGTDTQYF. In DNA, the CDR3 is TGTGCCAGCAGCTTAGCGACTGGAACAGATACGCAGTATTTT.

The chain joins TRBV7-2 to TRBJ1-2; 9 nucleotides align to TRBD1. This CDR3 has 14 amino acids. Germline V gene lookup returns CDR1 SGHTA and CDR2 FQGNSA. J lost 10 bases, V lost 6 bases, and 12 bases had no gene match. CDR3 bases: TGTGCCAGCAGTTTTTCCCGCCGGGACAGGGACTACACCTTC. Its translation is CASSFSRRDRDYTF.

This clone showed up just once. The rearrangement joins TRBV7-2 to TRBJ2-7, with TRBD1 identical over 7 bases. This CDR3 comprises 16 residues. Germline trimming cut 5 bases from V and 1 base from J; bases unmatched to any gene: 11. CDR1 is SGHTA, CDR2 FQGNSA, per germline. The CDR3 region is CASSDPGQMSSYEQYF. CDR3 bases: TGTGCCAGCAGCGATCCGGGACAGATGAGTTCCTACGAGCAGTACTTC.

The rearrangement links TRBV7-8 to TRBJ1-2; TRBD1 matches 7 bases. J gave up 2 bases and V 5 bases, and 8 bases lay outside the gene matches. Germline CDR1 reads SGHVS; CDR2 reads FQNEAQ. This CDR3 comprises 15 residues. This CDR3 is CASSRAQGQNYGYTF. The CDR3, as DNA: TGTGCCAGCAGCCGCGCACAGGGACAGAACTATGGCTACACCTTC.

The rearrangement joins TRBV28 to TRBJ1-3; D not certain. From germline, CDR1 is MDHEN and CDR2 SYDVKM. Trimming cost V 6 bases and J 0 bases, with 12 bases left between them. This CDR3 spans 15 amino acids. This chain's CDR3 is CASSPPISSGNTIYF. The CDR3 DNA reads TGTGCCAGCAGCCCACCTATTTCCTCTGGAAACACCATATATTTT.

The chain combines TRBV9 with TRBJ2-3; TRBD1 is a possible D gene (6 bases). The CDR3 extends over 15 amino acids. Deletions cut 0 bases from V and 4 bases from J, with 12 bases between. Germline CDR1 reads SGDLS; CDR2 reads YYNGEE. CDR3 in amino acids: CASSVETGRADTQYF. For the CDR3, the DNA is TGTGCCAGCAGCGTAGAAACAGGGCGGGCAGATACGCAGTATTTT.

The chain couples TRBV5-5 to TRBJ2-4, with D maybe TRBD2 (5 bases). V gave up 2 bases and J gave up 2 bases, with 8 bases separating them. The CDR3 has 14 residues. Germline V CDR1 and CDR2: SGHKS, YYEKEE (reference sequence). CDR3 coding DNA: TGTGCCAGCAGCTTTAGGGAGTCCAAAAACATTCAGTACTTC. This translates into CASSFRESKNIQYF.

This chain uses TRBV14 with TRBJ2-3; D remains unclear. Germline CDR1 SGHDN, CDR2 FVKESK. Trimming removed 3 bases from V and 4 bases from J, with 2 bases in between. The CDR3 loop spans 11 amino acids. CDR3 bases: TGTGCCAGCAGCCACGCAGATACGCAGTATTTT. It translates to CASSHADTQYF.

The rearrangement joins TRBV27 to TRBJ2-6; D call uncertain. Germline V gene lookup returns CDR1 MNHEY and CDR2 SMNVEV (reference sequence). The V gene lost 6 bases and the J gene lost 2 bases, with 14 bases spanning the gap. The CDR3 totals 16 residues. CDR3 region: CASSRQSETGANVLTF. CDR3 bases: TGTGCCAGCAGCCGCCAGTCGGAGACTGGGGCCAACGTCCTGACTTTC.

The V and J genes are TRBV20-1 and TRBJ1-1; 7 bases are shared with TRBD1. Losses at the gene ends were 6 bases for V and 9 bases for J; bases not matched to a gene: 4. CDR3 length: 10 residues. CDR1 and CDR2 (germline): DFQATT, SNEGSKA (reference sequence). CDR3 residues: CSAGQEKAFF. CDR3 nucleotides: TGCAGTGCCGGACAGGAAAAAGCTTTCTTT.

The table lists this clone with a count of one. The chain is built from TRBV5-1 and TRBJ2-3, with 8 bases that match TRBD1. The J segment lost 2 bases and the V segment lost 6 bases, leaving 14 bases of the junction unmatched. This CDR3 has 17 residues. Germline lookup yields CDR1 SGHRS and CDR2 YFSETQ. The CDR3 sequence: CASKALKTGGNTDTQYF. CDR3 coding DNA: TGCGCCAGCAAGGCCCTTAAAACAGGGGGTAACACAGATACGCAGTATTTT.

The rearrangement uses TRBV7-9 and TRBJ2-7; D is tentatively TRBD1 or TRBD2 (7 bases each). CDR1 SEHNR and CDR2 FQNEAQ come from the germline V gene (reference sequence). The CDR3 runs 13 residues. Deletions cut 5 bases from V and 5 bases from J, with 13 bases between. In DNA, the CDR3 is TGTGCCAGCAGCCGGGGGGACAGAGACGAGCAGTACTTC. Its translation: CASSRGDRDEQYF.

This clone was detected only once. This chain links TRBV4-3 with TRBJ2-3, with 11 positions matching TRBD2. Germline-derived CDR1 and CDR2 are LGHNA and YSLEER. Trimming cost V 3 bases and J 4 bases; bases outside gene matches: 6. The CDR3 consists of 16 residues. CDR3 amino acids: CASSHGSGRAADTQYF. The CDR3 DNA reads TGCGCCAGCAGCCACGGTAGCGGGAGGGCCGCAGATACGCAGTATTTT.

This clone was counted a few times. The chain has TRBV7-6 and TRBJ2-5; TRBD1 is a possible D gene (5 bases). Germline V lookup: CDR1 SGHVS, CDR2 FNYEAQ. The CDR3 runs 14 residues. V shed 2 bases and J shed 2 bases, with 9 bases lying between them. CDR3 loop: CASSLLGDQETQYF. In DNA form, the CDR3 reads TGTGCCAGCAGCTTACTAGGGGATCAAGAGACCCAGTACTTC.

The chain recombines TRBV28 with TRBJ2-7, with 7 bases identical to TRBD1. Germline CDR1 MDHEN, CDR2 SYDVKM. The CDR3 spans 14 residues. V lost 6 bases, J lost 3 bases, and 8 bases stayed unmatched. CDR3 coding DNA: TGTGCCAGCAGGACTCCGGGACAGTTCTACGAGCAGTACTTC. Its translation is CASRTPGQFYEQYF.

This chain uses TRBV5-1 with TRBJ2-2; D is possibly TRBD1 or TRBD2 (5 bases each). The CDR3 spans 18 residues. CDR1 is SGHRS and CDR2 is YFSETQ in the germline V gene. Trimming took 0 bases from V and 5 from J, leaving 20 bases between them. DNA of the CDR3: TGCGCCAGCAGCTTGGTTGGGGGTGGGACCCCCAAGACCGGGGAGCTGTTTTTT. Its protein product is CASSLVGGGTPKTGELFF. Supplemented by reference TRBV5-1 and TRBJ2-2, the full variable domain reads KAGVTQTPRYLIKTRGQQVTLSCSPISGHRSVSWYQQTPGQGLQFLFEYFSETQRNKGNFPGRFSGRQFSNSRSEMNVSTLELGDSALYLCASSLVGGGTPKTGELFFGEGSRLTVL.

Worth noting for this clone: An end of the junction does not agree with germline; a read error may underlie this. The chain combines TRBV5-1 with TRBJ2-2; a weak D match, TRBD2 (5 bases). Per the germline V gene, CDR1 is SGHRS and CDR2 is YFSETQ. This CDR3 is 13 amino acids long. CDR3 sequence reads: CASSLARTGELVF. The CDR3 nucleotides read TGCGCCAGCAGCTTGGCAAGGACCGGGGAGCTGGTTTTT.

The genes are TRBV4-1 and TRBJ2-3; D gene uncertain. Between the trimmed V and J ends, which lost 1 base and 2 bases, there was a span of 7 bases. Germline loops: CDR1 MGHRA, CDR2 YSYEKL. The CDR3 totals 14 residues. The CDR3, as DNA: TGCGCCAGCAGCCAAGTTCAGTACACAGATACGCAGTATTTT. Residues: CASSQVQYTDTQYF.

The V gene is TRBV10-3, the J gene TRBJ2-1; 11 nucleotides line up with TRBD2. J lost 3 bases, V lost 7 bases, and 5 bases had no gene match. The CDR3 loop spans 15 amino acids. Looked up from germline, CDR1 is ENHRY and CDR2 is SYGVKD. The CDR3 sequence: CAITVAGGVYNEQFF. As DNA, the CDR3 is TGTGCCATCACGGTAGCGGGAGGGGTCTACAATGAGCAGTTCTTC.

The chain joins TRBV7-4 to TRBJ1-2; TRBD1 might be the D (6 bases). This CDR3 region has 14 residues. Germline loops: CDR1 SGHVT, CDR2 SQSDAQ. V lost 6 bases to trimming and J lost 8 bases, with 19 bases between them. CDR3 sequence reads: CASSYTQGSRGYTF. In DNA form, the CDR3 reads TGTGCCAGCAGTTACACACAGGGTAGCAGGGGCTACACCTTC.

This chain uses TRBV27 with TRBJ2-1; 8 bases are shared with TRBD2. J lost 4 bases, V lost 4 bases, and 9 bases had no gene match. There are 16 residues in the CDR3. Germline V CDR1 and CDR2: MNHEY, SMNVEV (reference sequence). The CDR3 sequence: CASSYSAGVKYNEQFF. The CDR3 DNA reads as TGTGCCAGCAGTTACTCAGCGGGAGTAAAATACAATGAGCAGTTCTTC.